This TCR beta chain derives from a study of cytomegalovirus exposure and HLA in healthy donors. Study-wide results and caveats: The study reported that TCR beta sequences accurately predicted HLA-A and HLA-B alleles in most subjects. In vitro experiments confirmed that three CMV-associated chains were specific for CMV antigens. Segments of the TCR beta V type were, in most cases, productive about 87% or about 30% of the time in an earlier analysis. Cytomegalovirus status was reportedly diagnosed by the classifier with high specificity and sensitivity.

This clone was recorded only once. The antigen is unknown. Germline V CDR1 and CDR2: SGHTA, FQGTGA. CDR3 length: 15 residues. V lost 0 bases to trimming and J lost 5 bases, with 13 bases between them. A multiplex PCR was run with 60 Vbeta primers and 13 Jbeta primers. The data were produced by immunoSEQ multiplex PCR, yet TCRdb's version contains in-frame clones alone and is incomplete. The sample holds about 190,000 clones; under 85% are singletons and the top ten take 1.6%. Sequences were obtained from PBMCs. This TCR derives from a man between 45 and 60 years old in good health and CMV-seronegative. The chain couples TRBV7-3 to TRBJ2-5; tentatively, D is TRBD2 (5 bases). DNA of the CDR3: TGTGCCAGCAGCTTAACGTCAGTGAGAGGGGAGACCCAGTACTTC. It yields the protein CASSLTSVRGETQYF.